Presented here are 23 T cell receptor beta chains from one specimen sequenced in a study of blood T cell repertoires in COVID-19. The data were produced by immunoSEQ multiplex PCR, yet TCRdb's version contains in-frame clones alone and is incomplete. This table has approximately 230,000 clones, approximately 82% appearing once. Sequencing was carried out using PBMCs or T cells enriched from blood (not recorded which). These receptors came from a man between 40 and 49 years old who had recovered from COVID-19.

The V and J genes are TRBV10-2 and TRBJ2-1; D call uncertain. In germline, CDR1 is WSHSY, CDR2 SAAADI. This CDR3 contains 12 residues. Deletions cut 9 bases from V and 2 bases from J, with 8 bases between. CDR3 region: CASSPPYNEQFF. The CDR3 DNA reads as TGCGCCAGTAGCCCCCCCTACAATGAGCAGTTCTTC.

V and J are TRBV11-2 and TRBJ1-1, with TRBD1 matching 7 bases. This CDR3 region has 16 residues. Germline trimming cut 5 bases from V and 4 bases from J; bases unmatched to any gene: 13. CDR1 is SGHAT and CDR2 is FQNNGV in the germline V gene. This CDR3 is CASSLDRASLGTEAFF. The CDR3 DNA follows: TGTGCCAGCAGCCTCGACAGGGCTAGTTTGGGCACTGAAGCTTTCTTT.

The chain has TRBV7-3 and TRBJ1-3; D might be TRBD1 (5 bases). Germline assignment: CDR1 SGHTA and CDR2 FQGTGA. V was shortened by 4 bases and J by 8 bases, with 12 bases between the two germline ends. This CDR3 contains 13 residues. CDR3 sequence: CASSYQGGDTIYF. Here the CDR3 DNA reads TGTGCCAGCAGCTATCAGGGAGGGGACACCATATATTTT.

This sequence joins TRBV19 and TRBJ1-5, with D hard to call. With 5 bases removed from V and 3 bases from J, the gap between germline ends came to 8 bases. The CDR3 has 13 amino acids. Germline CDR1 and CDR2: LNHDA and SQIVND (reference sequence). The CDR3: CASSWATNQPQHF. The CDR3 bases are TGTGCCAGTAGTTGGGCCACCAATCAGCCCCAGCATTTT.

This rearrangement joins TRBV11-2 to TRBJ2-1, with a weak D call TRBD2 (5 bases). V was cut by 4 bases and J by 4 bases, with 23 bases left in between. There are 18 residues in the CDR3. CDR1 is SGHAT, CDR2 FQNNGV, per germline. CDR3 loop: CASSSLGLGGFRYNEQFF. In nucleotides, the CDR3 is TGTGCCAGCAGCTCGCTAGGTTTGGGCGGGTTTAGGTACAATGAGCAGTTCTTC.

The gene calls are TRBV9 and TRBJ2-3, with 8 bases matching TRBD2. This CDR3 comprises 15 residues. Germline trimming cut 2 bases from V and 2 bases from J; bases unmatched to any gene: 4. Germline V gene data show CDR1 as SGDLS and CDR2 as YYNGEE. CDR3 residues: CASSVGGGHTDTQYF. The CDR3 DNA is TGTGCCAGCAGCGTTGGCGGGGGGCACACAGATACGCAGTATTTT.

This clone was detected only once. This chain links TRBV19 with TRBJ1-2; maybe TRBD1 (6 bases). The length of the CDR3 is 12 residues. Germline V CDR1 and CDR2: LNHDA, SQIVND (reference sequence). V was pared by 7 bases and J by 8 bases, with 14 bases between. Here the CDR3 DNA reads TGTGCCAGTAACGCAGGGGTCTCCGGCTACACCTTC. This sequence encodes CASNAGVSGYTF.

Only a few counts were recorded for this clone. The chain recombines TRBV2 with TRBJ2-5; the D gene is possibly TRBD2 (6 bases). V gave up 4 bases and J gave up 2 bases, with 14 bases separating them. The CDR3 spans 15 residues. The germline CDR1 and CDR2 sequences are SNHLY and FYNNEI. CDR3 in DNA: TGTGCCAGCAGTGTGGGCGGGACCCGGCAAGAGACCCAGTACTTC. Its protein is CASSVGGTRQETQYF. The variable domain in full, completed from reference TRBV2 and TRBJ2-5, reads EPEVTQTPSHQVTQMGQEVILRCVPISNHLYFYWYRQILGQKVEFLVSFYNNEISEKSEIFDDQFSVERPDGSNFTLKIRSTKLEDSAMYFCASSVGGTRQETQYFGPGTRLLVL.

The chain combines TRBV30 with TRBJ2-2, with unresolved D. The V end lost 3 bases, the J end lost 5 bases, and 16 bases lay between the germline ends. There are 15 residues in the CDR3. The germline gives CDR1 GTSNPN, CDR2 SVGIG (reference sequence). CDR3 protein: CAWSLGLVRTGELFF. CDR3 coding DNA: TGTGCCTGGAGCCTAGGTTTGGTTAGGACCGGGGAGCTGTTTTTT.

The rearrangement joins TRBV3-1 (or the pseudogene TRBV3-2) to TRBJ1-3; 12 nucleotides match TRBD1. Germline CDR1 reads LGHDT; CDR2 reads YNNKEL (reference sequence). Trimming cost V 1 base and J 8 bases; bases outside gene matches: 6. This CDR3 contains 16 residues. The CDR3 nucleotides read TGTGCCAGCAGCCAAGGTGCGGGACAGGGGGCATACACCATATATTTT. Protein sequence: CASSQGAGQGAYTIYF.

The genes are TRBV29-1 and TRBJ2-1, with 7 bases lining up with TRBD1. V was clipped by 0 bases and J by 10 bases; unmatched bases: 9. The CDR3 spans 14 residues. CDR1 SQVTM and CDR2 ANQGSEA come from the germline V gene. CDR3 DNA sequence: TGCAGCGTTGAAGATCTCAAAGGGGGCTTGGAGCAGTTCTTC. Translation gives CSVEDLKGGLEQFF.

This chain connects TRBV7-9 to TRBJ2-3; TRBD2 matches 11 bases. The CDR3 has 15 amino acids. The V gene's germline CDR1 is SEHNR and CDR2 FQNEAQ (reference sequence). The V gene end was trimmed by 7 bases and the J gene end by 1 base; junction bases not matched to a gene: 4. In DNA, the CDR3 is TGTGCCAGCACCATTAGCGGGGGGGGCACAGATACGCAGTATTTT. Protein: CASTISGGGTDTQYF.

The CDR3 nucleotides are TGTGCCAGCAGCTTAAACTACGAACGAGCTTTCTTT. Translation gives CASSLNYERAFF. This sequence joins TRBV11-2 and TRBJ1-1, with D hard to call. The germline gives CDR1 SGHAT, CDR2 FQNNGV. The CDR3 contains 12 residues. V gave up 2 bases and J gave up 10 bases, with 11 bases separating them. The full variable domain, rest sourced from reference TRBV11-2 and TRBJ1-1, is EAGVAQSPRYKIIEKRQSVAFWCNPISGHATLYWYQQILGQGPKLLIQFQNNGVVDDSQLPKDRFSAERLKGVDSTLKIQPAKLEDSAVYLCASSLNYERAFFGQGTRLTVV.

DNA for the CDR3: TGCGCCAGCAGCTTGGACAGGCCTGACTTCGAAGCTTTCTTT. It encodes CASSLDRPDFEAFF. V and J are TRBV5-1 and TRBJ1-1; maybe TRBD1 (5 bases). The CDR3 runs 14 residues. V lost 0 bases and J lost 8, with 14 bases in between. Germline CDR1 SGHRS, CDR2 YFSETQ.

The genes are TRBV5-4 and TRBJ2-2; the D gene is possibly TRBD2 (7 bases). The V gene lost 0 bases and the J gene lost 1 base, with 10 bases spanning the gap. Looked up from germline, CDR1 is SGHNT and CDR2 is YYREEE (reference sequence). The CDR3 has 16 residues. In DNA, the CDR3 is TGTGCCAGCAGCTTGGAGGGGGGGCAGAACACCGGGGAGCTGTTTTTT. Residues: CASSLEGGQNTGELFF.

The rearrangement uses TRBV4-1 and TRBJ1-4; D possibly corresponds to TRBD1 (5 bases). Germline V gene sequence: CDR1 MGHRA, CDR2 YSYEKL. V was trimmed by 3 bases and J by 12 bases, leaving 14 bases between them. CDR3 length: 13 amino acids. In nucleotides, the CDR3 is TGCGCCAGCAGCCAGACCCCGACAGAGGAACTGTTTTTT. Translation: CASSQTPTEELFF.

The chain uses TRBV6-2 or TRBV6-3 and TRBJ2-2, with TRBD2 matching 8 bases. The V gene's germline CDR1 is MNHEY and CDR2 SVGEGT. V was clipped by 2 bases and J by 1 base; unmatched bases: 3. CDR3 length: 16 residues. CDR3 bases: TGTGCCAGCAGTTACCGCGGGGGGCAGAACACCGGGGAGCTGTTTTTT. This sequence encodes CASSYRGGQNTGELFF.

About this clone: A junction boundary mismatches the germline segment, possibly from a read error. V is TRBV29-1 and J is TRBJ2-3, with 8 bases aligning to TRBD1. The CDR3 is 16 residues long. Germline CDR1 is SQVTM and CDR2 is ANQGSEA. The CDR3 DNA reads as TGCAGCGTAGAAGGGGGGCAGGGGGCGGGCACAGATACGCAGTATTTT. The encoded protein is CSVEGGQGAGTDTQYF.

Only one count was recorded for this clone. The V call is TRBV7-3, the J call TRBJ2-3; 12 bases are shared with TRBD2. Germline lookup yields CDR1 SGHTA and CDR2 FQGTGA. This CDR3 contains 16 residues. V lost 4 bases to trimming and J lost 0 bases; unmatched junction nucleotides: 2. The CDR3 DNA sequence: TGTGCCAGCAGCTCCGGGACTAGCGGGAGCACAGATACGCAGTATTTT. Amino acids: CASSSGTSGSTDTQYF. The full variable domain, with the rest looked up from reference TRBV7-3 and TRBJ2-3, is GAGVSQTPSNKVTEKGKYVELRCDPISGHTALYWYRQSLGQGPEFLIYFQGTGAADDSGLPNDRFFAVRPEGSVSTLKIQRTERGDSAVYLCASSSGTSGSTDTQYFGPGTRLTVL.

The chain couples TRBV11-2 to TRBJ1-2; D is possibly TRBD1 (6 bases). The germline CDR1 and CDR2 sequences are SGHAT and FQNNGV. The CDR3 covers 14 residues. Trimming stripped 4 bases from V and 8 bases from J, with 17 bases between. DNA for the CDR3: TGTGCCAGCAGCTCAATCGGGGGGCGGTTAGGCTACACCTTC. Protein: CASSSIGGRLGYTF. Full variable domain (outside the CDR3, taken from reference TRBV11-2 and TRBJ1-2): EAGVAQSPRYKIIEKRQSVAFWCNPISGHATLYWYQQILGQGPKLLIQFQNNGVVDDSQLPKDRFSAERLKGVDSTLKIQPAKLEDSAVYLCASSSIGGRLGYTFGSGTRLTVV.

J is TRBJ2-2 and V is TRBV5-5, with TRBD1 as a possible D gene (6 bases). The V end was cut by 2 bases, the J end by 0 bases, with 11 bases between. The CDR3 has 16 residues. Germline CDR1 reads SGHKS; CDR2 reads YYEKEE (reference sequence). CDR3 loop: CASSLERGSNTGELFF. Here the CDR3 DNA reads TGTGCCAGCAGCTTAGAAAGGGGGTCGAACACCGGGGAGCTGTTTTTT.

This clone was detected once. The V and J genes are TRBV28 and TRBJ1-2; D unclear. Trimming removed 4 bases at V and 1 base at J, with 13 bases between. Germline lookup yields CDR1 MDHEN and CDR2 SYDVKM. The CDR3 covers 15 residues. The CDR3: CASSSLTVLNYGYTF. CDR3 nucleotides: TGTGCCAGCAGTTCCCTTACAGTTCTTAACTATGGCTACACCTTC.

V gene TRBV7-2 combines with J gene TRBJ2-5; 10 bases match TRBD1. Germline V CDR1 and CDR2: SGHTA, FQGNSA. The CDR3 loop spans 13 amino acids. V lost 5 bases and J lost 9; bases outside the gene matches: 6. The CDR3 coding sequence is TGTGCCAGCAGCCAGGGACAGGGGTGGGCCCAGTACTTC. This sequence encodes CASSQGQGWAQYF.